Following are 15 T cell receptor beta chains from one sample sequenced in a study of regulatory and conventional T cells in RAG deficiency. Measured with immunoSEQ multiplex PCR; TCRdb has only the in-frame clones, and not every one. The table includes 20,000 to 25,000 clones, around 97% detected once. Genomic DNA came from blood conventional CD4+ T cells gated CD25-low CD127-high. This same sample was also part of a study on regulatory T cells. This second report adds: Primers: 52 TRBV forward and 13 TRBJ reverse.

Sequenced material: CD25- CD4+ T cells sorted from blood. The receptor source for this set is a human donor in good health.

J is TRBJ2-7 and V is TRBV11-1, with 8 bases identical to TRBD1. The germline gives CDR1 SGHAT, CDR2 FQDESV (reference sequence). The CDR3 is made up of 15 amino acids. The trim removed 4 bases at V and 0 bases at J, leaving 5 bases unmatched. CDR3 in DNA: TGTGCCAGCAGCTCCATCGACAGGGGCTCCTACGAGCAGTACTTC. The encoded protein is CASSSIDRGSYEQYF.

The V gene is TRBV7-6, the J gene TRBJ2-3, with D possibly TRBD1 on 6 matching bases. Looked up from germline, CDR1 is SGHVS and CDR2 is FNYEAQ. V lost 1 base and J lost 4, with 18 bases in between. CDR3 size: 17 residues. The CDR3 DNA is TGTGCCAGCAGCTTAGGCCTAGGGGGTCAGACGGCAGATACGCAGTATTTT. Translated: CASSLGLGGQTADTQYF.

The chain carries TRBV5-4 and TRBJ2-5; unclear D gene. Germline lookup yields CDR1 SGHNT and CDR2 YYREEE (reference sequence). CDR3 size: 14 residues. V was clipped by 0 bases and J by 4 bases, with 10 bases between them. The DNA for the CDR3 is TGTGCCAGCAGCTTGGTAAGAACGAGAGAGACCCAGTACTTC. Translating it yields CASSLVRTRETQYF. The full variable domain, in which reference TRBV5-4 and TRBJ2-5 provide the parts outside the CDR3, is ETGVTQSPTHLIKTRGQQVTLRCSSQSGHNTVSWYQQALGQGPQFIFQYYREEENGRGNFPPRFSGLQFPNYSSELNVNALELDDSALYLCASSLVRTRETQYFGPGTRLLVL.

The chain has TRBV2 and TRBJ2-7; 9 bases map to TRBD1. The V segment lost 10 bases and the J segment 4 bases; nucleotides outside the gene matches: 8. Germline CDR1 reads SNHLY; CDR2 reads FYNNEI. The CDR3 totals 13 residues. The CDR3 reads CATQGASNYEQYF. In DNA form, the CDR3 reads TGTGCCACACAGGGGGCATCAAATTACGAGCAGTACTTC.

This clone showed up just once. V is TRBV5-1 and J is TRBJ1-2; TRBD1 is a possible D gene (6 bases). CDR3 length equals 15 residues. Germline-derived CDR1 and CDR2 are SGHRS and YFSETQ. Trimming shortened V by 3 bases and J by 4 bases, and 16 bases separated the two germline ends. CDR3: CASSSAQGLSYGYTF. The CDR3 coding sequence is TGCGCCAGCAGCTCGGCCCAGGGGTTGAGCTATGGCTACACCTTC. The complete variable domain, with remaining parts taken from reference TRBV5-1 and TRBJ1-2, reads KAGVTQTPRYLIKTRGQQVTLSCSPISGHRSVSWYQQTPGQGLQFLFEYFSETQRNKGNFPGRFSGRQFSNSRSEMNVSTLELGDSALYLCASSSAQGLSYGYTFGSGTRLTVV.

The chain combines TRBV15 with TRBJ2-2; 7 nucleotides align to TRBD1. This CDR3 comprises 17 residues. Germline lookup yields CDR1 LNHNV and CDR2 YYDKDF (reference sequence). Trimming took 8 bases from V and 0 from J; bases not matched to a gene: 12. The CDR3 loop is CATQDRVVAPNTGELFF. The CDR3 nucleotides are TGTGCCACCCAAGACAGGGTAGTAGCCCCGAACACCGGGGAGCTGTTTTTT.

The chain uses TRBV5-1 and TRBJ2-5; possibly TRBD1 for D (6 bases). Trimming took off 4 bases at V and 5 bases at J, with 21 bases between the two ends. The CDR3 has 16 amino acids. Per germline, CDR1 SGHRS and CDR2 YFSETQ. The CDR3 loop reads CASSGLDSHGTETQYF. CDR3 nucleotides: TGCGCCAGCAGCGGACTGGACAGCCACGGCACGGAGACCCAGTACTTC.

The rearrangement joins TRBV7-9 to TRBJ2-7; TRBD1 matches at 10 bases. The ends lost 3 bases at V and 2 bases at J; junction bases unmatched: 4. Germline V gives CDR1 SEHNR, CDR2 FQNEAQ (reference sequence). The CDR3 length is 15 residues. CDR3 sequence (DNA): TGTGCCAGCAGCTTTTTAGGGACAGGGGCCTACGAGCAGTACTTC. The encoded protein is CASSFLGTGAYEQYF.

The chain recombines TRBV19 with TRBJ1-1; TRBD1 is a possible D gene (6 bases). V lost 3 bases, J lost 1 base, and 12 bases lay in between. Germline values: CDR1 LNHDA, CDR2 SQIVND (reference sequence). The CDR3 has 15 amino acids. DNA for the CDR3: TGTGCCAGTAGTATCTCCGTACAGGGGAACACTGAAGCTTTCTTT. Its translation: CASSISVQGNTEAFF.

The chain uses TRBV7-8 and TRBJ1-5; D not certain. Trimming removed 2 bases at V and 1 base at J, with 12 bases between. The CDR3 runs to 16 residues. Germline lookup yields CDR1 SGHVS and CDR2 FQNEAQ. The DNA for the CDR3 is TGTGCCAGCAGCTTATTTCGGACTTCGAGCAATCAGCCCCAGCATTTT. Translated, it gives CASSLFRTSSNQPQHF. Variable domain in full (rest from reference TRBV7-8 and TRBJ1-5): GAGVSQSPRYKVAKRGQDVALRCDPISGHVSLFWYQQALGQGPEFLTYFQNEAQLDKSGLPSDRFFAERPEGSVSTLKIQRTQQEDSAVYLCASSLFRTSSNQPQHFGDGTRLSIL.

V gene TRBV6-5 combines with J gene TRBJ2-5; weak D call: TRBD2 (5 bases). Between the trimmed V and J ends, which lost 8 bases and 1 base, there was a span of 8 bases. The CDR3 extends over 12 amino acids. CDR1 is MNHEY, CDR2 SVGAGI, per germline. DNA for the CDR3: TGTGCCAGCGGGAGCTCCCAAGAGACCCAGTACTTC. Translating it yields CASGSSQETQYF.

The genes are TRBV5-6 and TRBJ2-1, with D possibly being TRBD2 (5 bases). Trimming cost V 0 bases and J 7 bases, with 8 bases left between them. Per the germline V gene, CDR1 is SGHDT and CDR2 is YYEEEE. The CDR3 consists of 13 residues. The CDR3 spells CASSLVTGNEQFF. The CDR3 nucleotides read TGTGCCAGCAGCTTGGTAACGGGGAATGAGCAGTTCTTC.

Worth noting for this clone: At one end the junction does not follow the germline gene, possibly because of a read error. The chain joins TRBV20-1 to TRBJ1-2, with 10 bases that match TRBD1. The germline gives CDR1 DFQATT, CDR2 SNEGSKA (reference sequence). The CDR3 runs 9 residues. The CDR3 coding sequence is TGCAGTGCTGGGGGGGGACAGGGGTTC. Amino acid sequence: CSAGGGQGF.

The chain combines TRBV18 with TRBJ1-2; D ambiguous. Trimming stripped 2 bases from V and 3 bases from J, with 10 bases between. Germline CDR1 reads KGHSH; CDR2 reads LQKENI. CDR3 length equals 14 residues. CDR3 region: CASSPEKVDYGYTF. The CDR3 region has the DNA TGTGCCAGCTCACCAGAAAAAGTAGACTATGGCTACACCTTC.

DNA of the CDR3: TGTGCCAGCAGCTGGACTAGCGAGAACAATGAGCAGTTCTTC. Its translation is CASSWTSENNEQFF. The chain carries TRBV6-4 and TRBJ2-1, with TRBD2 matching over 9 bases. The V and J ends lost 6 bases and 5 bases, in that order; junction bases with no gene match: 5. Looked up from germline, CDR1 is MRHNA and CDR2 is SNTAGT. The CDR3 has 14 residues.